Below are 5 T cell receptor beta chains sequenced from a single sample in a study of shared clonotypes between healthy human individuals. Naive CD8 isolation took CD45RO-negative cells positively selected for CCR7 and excluded terminally differentiated effector memory CD45RA+ cells. Profiling relied on immunoSEQ multiplex PCR, and the TCRdb table lists in-frame clones only, not all of them. The table lists roughly 2 million clones, about 95% of them singletons. Sequenced material: naive CD8+ T cells sorted from blood. These receptor sequences come from a man aged 18 to 29 in good health.

V and J are TRBV2 and TRBJ2-7; tentative D call: TRBD1 (6 bases). This CDR3 spans 15 amino acids. V lost 6 bases and J lost 0, with 15 bases in between. Germline V gene lookup returns CDR1 SNHLY and CDR2 FYNNEI. In DNA, the CDR3 is TGTGCCAGCAGCCTCGACAGGTTGAGCTCCTACGAGCAGTACTTC. This codes for CASSLDRLSSYEQYF.

This chain connects TRBV27 to TRBJ1-1; 7 bases line up with TRBD1. V dropped 6 bases and J dropped 4; count of bases not matched to a gene: 11. The CDR3 has 15 amino acids. Germline loops: CDR1 MNHEY, CDR2 SMNVEV (reference sequence). CDR3: CASRFGAGGGTEAFF. Written as DNA, the CDR3 is TGTGCCAGCAGGTTCGGGGCAGGGGGAGGCACTGAAGCTTTCTTT.

This chain uses TRBV7-9 with TRBJ1-1; D is undetermined. The CDR3 runs 16 residues. Germline V gene data show CDR1 as SEHNR and CDR2 as FQNEAQ (reference sequence). The ends were cut back, 4 bases at V and 1 base at J, with 16 bases in the middle. CDR3 DNA: TGTGCCAGCAGCTCCTGGGATAGGGCAGGGAACACTGAAGCTTTCTTT. This sequence encodes CASSSWDRAGNTEAFF.

To note about this clone: Mismatch with germline at one junction end may stem from a read error. CDR3 sequence: CASRETGRTNERLFF. In nucleotides, the CDR3 is TGTGCCAGCAGGGAGACAGGGCGAACTAATGAAAGACTGTTTTTT. The genes are TRBV25-1 and TRBJ1-4, with 7 bases matching TRBD1. Germline V gene sequence: CDR1 MGHDK, CDR2 SYGVNS. This CDR3 spans 15 amino acids.

The chain is built from TRBV27 and TRBJ2-7, with TRBD2 matching 8 bases. Germline-derived CDR1 and CDR2 are MNHEY and SMNVEV (reference sequence). The CDR3 extends over 16 amino acids. The junction had 11 bases not matched to a gene; V was cut back by 5 bases and J by 2 bases. The CDR3 DNA follows: TGTGCCAGCAGTCCGTCGGGGGGGCAGAGAACCTACGAGCAGTACTTC. Encoded protein: CASSPSGGQRTYEQYF.